This entry features one T cell receptor (beta chain) sequence. Its antigen is not known. This entry comes from a study of OX40 agonist ivuxolimab in advanced cancers. On the study more broadly: Ivuxolimab, an antibody that agonizes OX40 (CD134), was administered to the patients. Every 2 weeks, patients received ivuxolimab intravenously, dosed at 0.01 to 10 mg/kg.

Whole-study results and caveats: What antigens the expanded peripheral T cells recognized was never established.

The repertoire was sequenced with immunoSEQ multiplex PCR; TCRdb's copy has only in-frame clones and lacks some. The sample holds over 8,000 clones, about three quarters seen once. Trimming removed 1 base from V and 5 bases from J, with 9 bases in between. Germline CDR1 reads SGHDT; CDR2 reads YYEEEE. The CDR3 consists of 13 residues. Sampled blood was obtained at baseline, cycle 4 day 1, and cycle 7 day 1. The TCR comes from an adult with an advanced solid tumor such as melanoma, head and neck, liver or kidney cancer. The V call is TRBV5-6, the J call TRBJ2-5, with D perhaps matching TRBD2 (5 bases). The starting material was CD4+ or CD8+ T cells sorted from blood, obtained in a trial of the OX40 agonist ivuxolimab. The CDR3 here is CASSLSGGETQYF. The DNA of the CDR3 is TGTGCCAGCAGCTTGTCCGGCGGGGAGACCCAGTACTTC.